These 10 T cell receptor beta chains were sequenced from one sample in a study of T cells in Graves' hyperthyroidism and ophthalmopathy. There were TCR beta CDR3 regions amplified from RNA transcripts. A first-round RT-PCR of the TCR CDR3 used the HTBI primer set. MiXCR, applied by TCRdb to the multiplex PCR reads, yields one record per CDR3 protein. Among more than 500,000 distinct CDR3 sequences listed, 15% to 20% were seen once. Sequencing was performed on blood. These receptors all stem from a woman aged 25 to 39 with Graves' ophthalmopathy.

In this sample, this clonotype turned up many times. The chain links TRBV20-1 to TRBJ2-1, with 9 positions matching TRBD2. This CDR3 spans 16 amino acids. The V segment lost 1 base and the J segment 4 bases; nucleotides outside the gene matches: 8. Germline V gene data show CDR1 as DFQATT and CDR2 as SNEGSKA (reference sequence). The CDR3 DNA reads TGCAGTGCTAGAGGTCTAGCGGGGACTCAGTACAATGAGCAGTTCTTC. Encoded protein: CSARGLAGTQYNEQFF.

Many counts were recorded for this clonotype. The chain couples TRBV7-2 to TRBJ1-4; D gene uncertain. Germline loops: CDR1 SGHTA, CDR2 FQGNSA. The length of the CDR3 is 14 residues. V was shortened by 1 base and J by 4 bases, with 7 bases between the two germline ends. CDR3 nucleotides: TGTGCCAGCAGCTTAGTGGCGGGTAATGAAAAACTGTTTTTT. Its translation: CASSLVAGNEKLFF.

This clonotype has at least ten counts. The chain links TRBV20-1 to TRBJ2-5; 9 nucleotides align to TRBD2. Germline values: CDR1 DFQATT, CDR2 SNEGSKA (reference sequence). J lost 1 base, V lost 5 bases, and 8 bases had no gene match. The CDR3 loop spans 15 amino acids. CDR3 nucleotide sequence: TGCAGTGCTCCCGACTTGACTAGCGGCCAAGAGACCCAGTACTTC. It yields the protein CSAPDLTSGQETQYF.

This clonotype was counted many times. This chain links TRBV12-3 or TRBV12-4 with TRBJ1-5, with TRBD1 as a possible D gene (5 bases). V lost 6 bases and J 4 bases, leaving 13 bases between the germline ends. The CDR3 covers 14 residues. The CDR3 DNA is TGTGCCAGCAGCTTGAGCGGGGGGAATCAGCCCCAGCATTTT. The encoded protein is CASSLSGGNQPQHF.

The chain links TRBV27 to TRBJ2-3; D uncertain. The CDR3 spans 12 residues. Trimming pared 6 bases from V and 6 bases from J, leaving 10 bases between. Germline CDR1 MNHEY, CDR2 SMNVEV (reference sequence). The CDR3 region is CASRTVGDTQYF. CDR3 nucleotides: TGTGCCAGCAGAACCGTTGGGGATACGCAGTATTTT.

The CDR3 nucleotides read TGTGCCAGCAGCCCATGGACAGGGGCGGCGACCCAGTACTTC. It specifies CASSPWTGAATQYF. The V and J genes are TRBV7-2 and TRBJ2-5; 9 nucleotides line up with TRBD1. Germline V CDR1 and CDR2: SGHTA, FQGNSA. This CDR3 has 14 amino acids. Unmatched junction bases numbered 8, after V lost 5 bases and J lost 7 bases.

This chain joins TRBV6-1 and TRBJ2-1; TRBD2 matches 11 bases. The trim removed 7 bases at V and 7 bases at J, leaving 9 bases unmatched. Germline V gene sequence: CDR1 MNHNS, CDR2 SASEGT. There are 15 residues in the CDR3. In DNA form, the CDR3 reads TGTGCCAGCACCTACCGACTAGCGGGAAATAATGAGCAGTTCTTC. This codes for CASTYRLAGNNEQFF.

This clonotype has at least ten counts. The chain recombines TRBV5-1 with TRBJ1-2; D may be TRBD1 (6 bases). Germline CDR1 SGHRS, CDR2 YFSETQ. Deletions cut 4 bases from V and 6 bases from J, with 13 bases between. CDR3 length equals 13 residues. Here the CDR3 DNA reads TGCGCCAGCAGCCCTCAGGGGCGTGATGGCTACACCTTC. Its translation is CASSPQGRDGYTF.

This clonotype has only a few counts. This rearrangement joins TRBV27 to TRBJ1-3; D is undetermined. The CDR3 length is 15 residues. CDR1 MNHEY and CDR2 SMNVEV come from the germline V gene (reference sequence). Between the trimmed V and J ends, which lost 4 bases and 0 bases, there was a span of 10 bases. The CDR3 DNA reads TGTGCCAGCAGTTGGCGTTTGGGCTCTGGAAACACCATATATTTT. This encodes CASSWRLGSGNTIYF.

This CDR3 reads CASSQDDGNYGYTF. The CDR3 DNA follows: TGTGCCAGCAGCCAAGATGACGGTAACTATGGCTACACCTTC. The chain combines TRBV4-2 with TRBJ1-2, with no clear D. V gave up 0 bases and J gave up 1 base, with 6 bases separating them. CDR1 is LGHNA and CDR2 is YNFKEQ in the germline V gene. The CDR3 length is 14 residues.